The 24 T cell receptor beta chains below were found in one sample sequenced in a study of blood T cell repertoires in COVID-19 (dated by TCRdb to between 2020 and 2021). Receptor amplification or capture employed the immunoSEQ multiplex PCR assay. TCRdb took this table from immuneACCESS and kept in-frame rearrangements with V and J called. Such tables lack part of the clones; where checked against another copy, unresolved V genes explain under half of the gap, and the rest is unexplained. In all, the sample holds tens of thousands of clones, and around 90% of those were seen once. In total, the top ten clones hold approximately 1.6% of the sample. Material: peripheral blood. The receptors were gathered from a man aged 45-65 years with acute or convalescent COVID-19.

The chain is built from TRBV7-2 and TRBJ2-3, with TRBD2 matching 7 bases. CDR1 and CDR2 (germline): SGHTA, FQGNSA. V shed 0 bases and J 0 bases; nucleotides not matched to a gene: 0. This CDR3 is 15 amino acids long. Written as DNA, the CDR3 is TGTGCCAGCAGCTTAGCGGGACTAAGCACAGATACGCAGTATTTT. Translation gives CASSLAGLSTDTQYF. The full variable domain, completed using reference TRBV7-2 and TRBJ2-3, is GAGVSQSPSNKVTEKGKDVELRCDPISGHTALYWYRQSLGQGLEFLIYFQGNSAPDKSGLPSDRFSAERTGGSVSTLTIQRTQQEDSAVYLCASSLAGLSTDTQYFGPGTRLTVL.

This chain joins TRBV5-4 and TRBJ1-3; possible D gene TRBD1, 6 bases. The CDR3 spans 15 residues. V lost 1 base and J 0 bases, leaving 8 bases between the germline ends. Germline CDR1 reads SGHNT; CDR2 reads YYREEE (reference sequence). The CDR3 loop reads CASSLQGPSGNTIYF. Here the CDR3 DNA reads TGTGCCAGCAGCTTGCAGGGGCCCTCTGGAAACACCATATATTTT.

A few counts support this clone. This chain connects TRBV6-5 to TRBJ1-2; a weak D match, TRBD1 (6 bases). With 0 bases removed from V and 7 bases from J, the gap between germline ends came to 15 bases. Germline-derived CDR1 and CDR2 are MNHEY and SVGAGI. The CDR3 sequence is 15 residues long. CDR3 in amino acids: CASSYSAGVGSGYTF. For the CDR3, the DNA is TGTGCCAGCAGTTACTCGGCAGGGGTCGGTTCTGGCTACACCTTC.

The chain combines TRBV28 with TRBJ1-3; 7 nucleotides agree with TRBD1. In germline, CDR1 is MDHEN, CDR2 SYDVKM. The CDR3 covers 15 residues. With 6 bases clipped from V and 0 bases from J, the junction kept 5 bases outside the gene matches. The CDR3 protein is CASSLGQSSGNTIYF. CDR3 sequence (DNA): TGTGCCAGCAGCTTGGGACAGAGCTCTGGAAACACCATATATTTT.

This clone is a singleton in its sample. The V call is TRBV6-1, the J call TRBJ2-7; no firm D call. Trimming pared 1 base from V and 6 bases from J, leaving 13 bases between. The CDR3 extends over 14 amino acids. Germline CDR1 is MNHNS and CDR2 is SASEGT. CDR3: CASSEGAPGFEQYF. In nucleotides, the CDR3 is TGTGCCAGCAGTGAAGGGGCCCCAGGCTTCGAGCAGTACTTC.

J is TRBJ2-5 and V is TRBV19; 7 nucleotides agree with TRBD1. Trimming cost V 1 base and J 4 bases; bases outside gene matches: 3. CDR1 is LNHDA and CDR2 is SQIVND in the germline V gene (reference sequence). The CDR3 contains 14 residues. The CDR3 spells CASSIGTGLETQYF. In nucleotides, the CDR3 is TGTGCCAGTAGTATAGGGACAGGTTTAGAGACCCAGTACTTC.

The chain recombines TRBV28 with TRBJ2-7, with 12 bases identical to TRBD2. J gave up 8 bases and V 5 bases, and 10 bases lay outside the gene matches. Germline-derived CDR1 and CDR2 are MDHEN and SYDVKM. CDR3 size: 15 residues. The CDR3 here is CASSTTSGGGGKQYV. The DNA of the CDR3 is TGTGCCAGCAGTACGACTAGCGGGGGTGGGGGAAAGCAGTACGTC.

The chain is built from TRBV19 and TRBJ1-2, with a weak D call TRBD1 (5 bases). Trimming removed 4 bases at V and 4 bases at J, with 13 bases between. This CDR3 has 14 amino acids. Germline V gene data show CDR1 as LNHDA and CDR2 as SQIVND (reference sequence). CDR3 nucleotides: TGTGCCAGTAGTACCCCCGGGGGAGGCTATGGCTACACCTTC. Its protein product is CASSTPGGGYGYTF.

The chain combines TRBV6-5 with TRBJ1-5, with TRBD1 as a possible D gene (5 bases). There are 13 residues in the CDR3. CDR1 is MNHEY and CDR2 is SVGAGI in the germline V gene. V lost 5 bases and J lost 4, with 9 bases in between. This CDR3 is CASSRSGNQPQHF. CDR3 DNA sequence: TGTGCCAGCAGTCGGTCAGGGAATCAGCCCCAGCATTTT.

V and J are TRBV3-1 (or the pseudogene TRBV3-2) and TRBJ2-2, with 7 bases identical to TRBD1. This CDR3 comprises 16 residues. Germline-derived CDR1 and CDR2 are LGHDT and YNNKEL (reference sequence). With V trimmed by 6 bases and J by 5 bases, 12 bases remained unmatched. CDR3 sequence: CASSRGGAGGTGELFF. As DNA, the CDR3 is TGTGCCAGCAGTCGAGGGGGCGCGGGTGGTACCGGGGAGCTGTTTTTT.

The chain links TRBV14 to TRBJ1-1, with 7 bases identical to TRBD1. Germline V gene sequence: CDR1 SGHDN, CDR2 FVKESK. This CDR3 region has 14 residues. The trim removed 3 bases at V and 1 base at J, leaving 2 bases unmatched. CDR3 sequence: CASSQTGKNTEAFF. The CDR3 region has the DNA TGTGCCAGCAGCCAGACAGGGAAGAACACTGAAGCTTTCTTT.

In its sample, this clone was seen once. This sequence joins TRBV7-9 and TRBJ1-1, with D possibly being TRBD1 (5 bases). V was trimmed by 4 bases and J by 1 base, leaving 22 bases between them. The CDR3 runs 18 residues. Germline-derived CDR1 and CDR2 are SEHNR and FQNEAQ (reference sequence). The CDR3 spells CASSSPGTRGGENTEAFF. The CDR3 DNA sequence: TGTGCCAGCAGCTCCCCCGGGACCCGGGGAGGGGAGAACACTGAAGCTTTCTTT.

This chain joins TRBV5-1 and TRBJ2-5; 12 nucleotides line up with TRBD2. Per the germline V gene, CDR1 is SGHRS and CDR2 is YFSETQ. The CDR3 loop spans 18 amino acids. Trimming cost V 4 bases and J 1 base; bases outside gene matches: 11. CDR3 sequence reads: CASSPSSGGAIGQETQYF. CDR3 DNA: TGCGCCAGCAGCCCTTCTAGCGGGGGGGCGATAGGCCAAGAGACCCAGTACTTC. The complete variable domain, with remaining parts taken from reference TRBV5-1 and TRBJ2-5, reads KAGVTQTPRYLIKTRGQQVTLSCSPISGHRSVSWYQQTPGQGLQFLFEYFSETQRNKGNFPGRFSGRQFSNSRSEMNVSTLELGDSALYLCASSPSSGGAIGQETQYFGPGTRLLVL.

This chain joins TRBV5-1 and TRBJ2-5; the match to TRBD1 covers 9 bases. Germline values: CDR1 SGHRS, CDR2 YFSETQ. J lost 1 base, V lost 4 bases, and 5 bases had no gene match. CDR3 size: 15 residues. CDR3 amino acids: CASSPDRGFQETQYF. CDR3 DNA sequence: TGCGCCAGCAGCCCTGACAGGGGGTTCCAAGAGACCCAGTACTTC.

The J gene is TRBJ2-1, the V gene TRBV7-2, with 7 bases that match TRBD1. Trimming removed 5 bases from V and 3 bases from J; junction bases left unmatched: 16. The length of the CDR3 is 18 residues. Germline loops: CDR1 SGHTA, CDR2 FQGNSA. The CDR3 protein is CASSGRRTGTTYYNEQFF. The CDR3 DNA is TGTGCCAGCAGCGGACGCAGGACAGGTACAACATACTACAATGAGCAGTTCTTC.

A single count supports this clone. The chain combines TRBV11-2 with TRBJ1-2; D is possibly TRBD1 (5 bases). The germline CDR1 and CDR2 sequences are SGHAT and FQNNGV. The CDR3 is 14 amino acids. V lost 2 bases to trimming and J lost 6 bases, with 13 bases between them. The CDR3 reads CASSLPMGGNGYTF. CDR3 DNA sequence: TGTGCCAGCAGCTTACCGATGGGGGGAAATGGCTACACCTTC.

To note about this clone: The sample carries other DNA sequences with the same CDR3. The V call is TRBV20-1, the J call TRBJ2-7, with D perhaps matching TRBD2 (5 bases). The CDR3 is made up of 11 amino acids. CDR1 is DFQATT, CDR2 SNEGSKA, per germline (reference sequence). The V and J ends lost 4 bases and 5 bases respectively, with 9 bases between them. CDR3 coding DNA: TGCAGTGCTACCAGCGGCCACGAGCAGTACGTC. This codes for CSATSGHEQYV.

To note about this clone: The junction and the germline gene differ at one end; a read error may be behind it. The chain combines TRBV7-9 with TRBJ1-1; D call uncertain. Germline V gives CDR1 SEHNR, CDR2 FQNEAQ (reference sequence). CDR3 length: 8 amino acids. The CDR3 DNA reads as TGTGCCAGCAGCCCATCGGGGTTT. Protein: CASSPSGF.

This clone was found a few times. The genes are TRBV7-6 and TRBJ1-4; D gene ambiguous. This CDR3 spans 14 amino acids. Germline V gives CDR1 SGHVS, CDR2 FNYEAQ. V lost 4 bases, J lost 2 bases, and 8 bases lay in between. The CDR3 coding sequence is TGTGCCAGCAGCTCACGGTATACTAATGAAAAACTGTTTTTT. As protein: CASSSRYTNEKLFF. The entire variable domain, with the rest obtained from reference TRBV7-6 and TRBJ1-4, is as follows: GAGVSQSPRYKVTKRGQDVALRCDPISGHVSLYWYRQALGQGPEFLTYFNYEAQQDKSGLPNDRFSAERPEGSISTLTIQRTEQRDSAMYRCASSSRYTNEKLFFGSGTQLSVL.

J is TRBJ1-2 and V is TRBV7-2, with D unclear. The CDR3 contains 13 residues. Germline CDR1 reads SGHTA; CDR2 reads FQGNSA. V was trimmed by 1 base and J by 5 bases, leaving 8 bases between them. CDR3 in DNA: TGTGCCAGCAGCTTAGATCCCCAGTATGGCTACACCTTC. Amino acid sequence: CASSLDPQYGYTF. Based on the CDR3 plus reference TRBV7-2 and TRBJ1-2, the full variable domain is GAGVSQSPSNKVTEKGKDVELRCDPISGHTALYWYRQSLGQGLEFLIYFQGNSAPDKSGLPSDRFSAERTGGSVSTLTIQRTQQEDSAVYLCASSLDPQYGYTFGSGTRLTVV.

The chain couples TRBV29-1 to TRBJ2-7; the match to TRBD2 covers 8 bases. V gave up 0 bases and J gave up 6 bases; unmatched junction bases: 1. Germline V gene data show CDR1 as SQVTM and CDR2 as ANQGSEA. This CDR3 spans 12 amino acids. The CDR3 DNA reads TGCAGCGTTGAAGAGGCGGGGGGCGAGCAGTACGTC. Amino acids: CSVEEAGGEQYV.

The sample holds one count of this clone. The chain recombines TRBV2 with TRBJ1-4, with a possible D match to TRBD1 (5 bases). Germline-derived CDR1 and CDR2 are SNHLY and FYNNEI. There are 13 residues in the CDR3. Deletions cut 6 bases from V and 7 bases from J, with 12 bases between. CDR3 loop: CASSREGLEKLFF. The CDR3 nucleotides read TGTGCCAGCAGCAGGGAGGGTCTTGAAAAACTGTTTTTT. Using reference TRBV2 and TRBJ1-4 for the parts outside the CDR3, the full variable domain is EPEVTQTPSHQVTQMGQEVILRCVPISNHLYFYWYRQILGQKVEFLVSFYNNEISEKSEIFDDQFSVERPDGSNFTLKIRSTKLEDSAMYFCASSREGLEKLFFGSGTQLSVL.

The chain employs TRBV21-1 and TRBJ2-1; TRBD2 is the table's D call and was not checked against the DNA. TRBV21-1 is classified as a pseudogene. The CDR3 runs to 17 residues. CDR3 nucleotide sequence: TGTGCCAGCAGCACCGGGGGGCTAGCGGGCTCCTACAATGAGCAGTTCTTC. Encoded protein: CASSTGGLAGSYNEQFF.

The chain couples TRBV3-1 (or the pseudogene TRBV3-2) to TRBJ1-2; possible D gene TRBD1, 5 bases. V dropped 2 bases and J dropped 4 bases, with 20 bases sitting between them. CDR1 LGHDT and CDR2 YNNKEL come from the germline V gene (reference sequence). The CDR3 extends over 17 amino acids. CDR3 sequence (DNA): TGTGCCAGCAGCCAATTAGATCAGGGCTTTCGGACCTATGGCTACACCTTC. Its protein product is CASSQLDQGFRTYGYTF.